The 14 T cell receptor beta chains listed next were all sequenced from one sample in a study of OX40 agonist ivuxolimab in advanced cancers. The repertoire was sequenced with immunoSEQ multiplex PCR; TCRdb's copy has only in-frame clones and lacks some. The profile shows roughly 15,000 clones, over 75% of them singletons. The specimen was CD4+ or CD8+ T cells sorted from blood, collected in a trial of the OX40 agonist ivuxolimab. These receptors were obtained from an adult with an advanced solid tumor such as melanoma, head and neck, liver or kidney cancer.

This chain uses TRBV4-1 with TRBJ2-1; maybe TRBD2 (5 bases). The CDR3 has 15 amino acids. CDR1 is MGHRA and CDR2 is YSYEKL in the germline V gene. Trimming shortened V by 0 bases and J by 9 bases, and 15 bases separated the two germline ends. CDR3 sequence (DNA): TGCGCCAGCAGCCAAGATCCGGAGGTTGGGAGTGAGCAGTTCTTC. Protein product: CASSQDPEVGSEQFF.

This clone was seen a few times. This sequence joins TRBV5-8 and TRBJ1-2; D remains ambiguous. The CDR3 has 12 residues. Germline values: CDR1 SGHTS, CDR2 YDEGEE. The V end lost 0 bases, the J end lost 5 bases, and 5 bases lay between the germline ends. The CDR3 sequence is CASSLGGYGYTF. CDR3 in DNA: TGTGCCAGCAGCTTGGGCGGGTATGGCTACACCTTC.

The chain has TRBV10-2 and TRBJ2-7; a possible D gene is TRBD1 (6 bases). The CDR3 runs to 15 residues. Trimming took off 5 bases at V and 9 bases at J, with 23 bases between the two ends. Germline-derived CDR1 and CDR2 are WSHSY and SAAADI. Here the CDR3 DNA reads TGCGCCAGCAGTTTACCGGGACACCAATCTTATGGGCAGTACTTC. Translating gives CASSLPGHQSYGQYF.

This chain connects TRBV11-2 to TRBJ2-3; D may correspond to TRBD1 or TRBD2 (5 bases each). This CDR3 has 15 residues. Germline V lookup: CDR1 SGHAT, CDR2 FQNNGV. V dropped 5 bases and J dropped 4 bases, with 16 bases sitting between them. The chain's CDR3 is CASSSPGTRADTQYF. The DNA for the CDR3 is TGTGCCAGCAGCAGTCCAGGGACGCGGGCAGATACGCAGTATTTT.

The J gene is TRBJ2-1, the V gene TRBV6-4; 9 bases match TRBD2. The CDR3 is made up of 15 amino acids. Germline assignment: CDR1 MRHNA and CDR2 SNTAGT. The V and J ends lost 0 bases and 9 bases, in that order; junction bases with no gene match: 6. The chain's CDR3 is CASSDSLAGASEQFF. CDR3 nucleotides: TGTGCCAGCAGTGACTCTTTAGCGGGAGCAAGTGAGCAGTTCTTC.

This sequence joins TRBV4-3 and TRBJ2-3; no definite D call. The V and J ends lost 4 bases and 2 bases respectively, with 4 bases between them. The CDR3 has 12 residues. The germline V gene encodes CDR1 LGHNA and CDR2 YSLEER. The CDR3 nucleotides read TGCGCCAGCAGCCCGCACACAGATACGCAGTATTTT. Protein sequence: CASSPHTDTQYF.

This sequence joins TRBV28 and TRBJ1-4; possible D gene TRBD1, 5 bases. The germline V gene has CDR1 MDHEN and CDR2 SYDVKM. This CDR3 has 16 amino acids. The V and J ends lost 3 bases and 4 bases respectively, with 15 bases between them. The CDR3, as DNA: TGTGCCAGCAGTTTCGTCGGGACCGGGGGTAATGAAAAACTGTTTTTT. Protein sequence: CASSFVGTGGNEKLFF.

The rearrangement links TRBV19 to TRBJ2-1; 7 nucleotides match TRBD2. Germline loops: CDR1 LNHDA, CDR2 SQIVND (reference sequence). The V and J ends lost 3 bases and 3 bases, in that order; junction bases with no gene match: 2. The CDR3 has 14 residues. The DNA for the CDR3 is TGTGCCAGTAGTATGGCGGGAGACTACAATGAGCAGTTCTTC. Translating it yields CASSMAGDYNEQFF.

The chain is built from TRBV5-4 and TRBJ2-5; tentatively, D is TRBD1 (6 bases). The DNA end is a closer match to TRBJ2-7, so the J assignment may be wrong. This CDR3 has 13 amino acids. Germline V gene lookup returns CDR1 SGHNT and CDR2 YYREEE (reference sequence). CDR3 sequence reads: CASSRDNSYEQYF. Here the CDR3 DNA reads TGTGCCAGCAGCCGGGACAACTCCTACGAGCAGTACTTC.

The chain employs TRBV7-9 and TRBJ2-6, with 10 bases fitting TRBD1. Trimming took 6 bases from V and 2 from J; bases not matched to a gene: 4. The CDR3 runs 16 residues. Germline loops: CDR1 SEHNR, CDR2 FQNEAQ (reference sequence). As DNA, the CDR3 is TGTGCCAGCAGGCCCGGGACAGGGGCTGGGGCCAACGTCCTGACTTTC. The encoded protein is CASRPGTGAGANVLTF.

The V call is TRBV11-3, the J call TRBJ2-1; no firm D call. Trimming pared 8 bases from V and 5 bases from J, leaving 16 bases between. The germline V gene encodes CDR1 SGHNT and CDR2 YENEEA. The CDR3 is made up of 14 amino acids. Written as DNA, the CDR3 is TGTGCCAGCCGGGCCTGGGGTGAACACAATGAGCAGTTCTTC. Translating it yields CASRAWGEHNEQFF.

The chain joins TRBV9 to TRBJ1-5, with 10 nucleotides matching TRBD1. This CDR3 has 15 amino acids. Germline values: CDR1 SGDLS, CDR2 YYNGEE. The trim removed 4 bases at V and 4 bases at J, leaving 5 bases unmatched. The DNA of the CDR3 is TGTGCCAGCAGCTCCGACAGGGGGCCGAATCAGCCCCAGCATTTT. Amino acid sequence: CASSSDRGPNQPQHF.

The V call is TRBV5-6, the J call TRBJ1-5, with 7 bases lining up with TRBD1. CDR1 is SGHDT and CDR2 is YYEEEE in the germline V gene. This CDR3 region has 13 residues. With V trimmed by 4 bases and J by 6 bases, 4 bases remained unmatched. CDR3 region: CASSEGAGQPQHF. The CDR3 DNA is TGTGCCAGCAGCGAGGGGGCCGGTCAGCCCCAGCATTTT.

The gene calls are TRBV5-6 and TRBJ2-1, with D unclear. The CDR3 runs 12 residues. V was pared by 1 base and J by 9 bases, with 8 bases between. CDR1 is SGHDT, CDR2 YYEEEE, per germline. The CDR3 DNA reads TGTGCCAGCAGCTTGATCGTCGGTGAGCAGTTCTTC. Residues: CASSLIVGEQFF.